The source of this T cell receptor beta chain is a study of T cell repertoires in cytomegalovirus infection. Each CDR3 protein gets one entry after TCRdb re-called the reads with MiXCR. The sample has roughly 310,000 distinct CDR3 sequences, under 35% seen once; the top ten hold approximately 20%. This clonotype was observed a few times. Antigen specificity is unknown. The CDR3 has 12 residues. Deletions cut 7 bases from V and 2 bases from J, with 8 bases between. Per the germline V gene, CDR1 is MDHEN and CDR2 is SYDVKM. The chain combines TRBV28 with TRBJ2-5, with D hard to call. The sample consisted of cultured PBMCs, taken from culture after CMV antigen stimulation. The source is a human donor in good health (CMV status not recorded). Some clones in this sample may be carry-over from other donors' samples. The CDR3 DNA reads as TGTGCCAGCAACATCGATCAAGAGACCCAGTACTTC. It encodes CASNIDQETQYF.